These 19 T cell receptor beta chains were sequenced from one sample in a study of shared clonotypes between healthy human individuals. Sequencing used immunoSEQ multiplex PCR; TCRdb keeps in-frame clones, though not all of them. The data contain about 450,000 clones, roughly 85% of them singletons. Sequenced: PBMCs. These receptors came from a woman aged 40 to 49 in good health. Some clones in this sample may be carry-over from other donors' samples.

The chain has TRBV28 and TRBJ2-2, with 7 nucleotides matching TRBD1. Germline V gene lookup returns CDR1 MDHEN and CDR2 SYDVKM. J lost 5 bases, V lost 2 bases, and 5 bases had no gene match. This CDR3 is built from 15 residues. The chain's CDR3 is CASSLRGLPTGELFF. The DNA of the CDR3 is TGTGCCAGCAGTTTAAGGGGGCTGCCGACCGGGGAGCTGTTTTTT.

The chain is built from TRBV7-7 and TRBJ2-2; 7 bases are a match to TRBD2. This CDR3 has 15 residues. The ends lost 5 bases at V and 1 base at J; junction bases unmatched: 4. In germline, CDR1 is SSHAT, CDR2 FNYEAQ (reference sequence). The CDR3 DNA reads as TGTGCCAGCAGCGCCCTAGCGGAGAACACCGGGGAGCTGTTTTTT. Translating gives CASSALAENTGELFF. Variable domain in full (rest from reference TRBV7-7 and TRBJ2-2): GAGVSQSPRYKVTKRGQDVTLRCDPISSHATLYWYQQALGQGPEFLTYFNYEAQPDKSGLPSDRFSAERPEGSISTLTIQRTEQRDSAMYRCASSALAENTGELFFGEGSRLTVL.

The chain has TRBV27 and TRBJ2-7; TRBD1 matches at 9 bases. CDR3 size: 14 residues. V lost 5 bases to trimming and J lost 4 bases; unmatched junction nucleotides: 6. CDR1 MNHEY and CDR2 SMNVEV come from the germline V gene (reference sequence). The chain's CDR3 is CASSAGQGWYEQYF. DNA for the CDR3: TGTGCCAGCAGTGCGGGACAGGGCTGGTACGAGCAGTACTTC.

The chain joins TRBV11-1 to TRBJ2-5; the D is unclear. Trimming pared 5 bases from V and 5 bases from J, leaving 12 bases between. The germline CDR1 and CDR2 sequences are SGHAT and FQDESV (reference sequence). The CDR3 extends over 13 amino acids. CDR3 coding DNA: TGTGCCAGCAGCGTAGGCATAAGGGAGACCCAGTACTTC. Its protein is CASSVGIRETQYF.

This clone was counted between two and nine times. This chain joins TRBV5-1 and TRBJ1-6; 12 bases fit TRBD1. Germline-derived CDR1 and CDR2 are SGHRS and YFSETQ. CDR3 length: 16 amino acids. The V gene end was trimmed by 1 base and the J gene end by 8 bases; junction bases not matched to a gene: 4. The CDR3 nucleotides read TGCGCCAGCAGCTTGTGGGACAGGGGGCGCGATTCACCCCTCCACTTT. This codes for CASSLWDRGRDSPLHF.

V gene TRBV5-1 combines with J gene TRBJ2-3; 10 bases are a match to TRBD1. Germline loops: CDR1 SGHRS, CDR2 YFSETQ. The CDR3 length is 16 residues. The junction had 3 bases not matched to a gene; V was cut back by 0 bases and J by 2 bases. This CDR3 reads CASSLGQGAITDTQYF. The CDR3 DNA reads as TGCGCCAGCAGCTTGGGACAGGGGGCAATCACAGATACGCAGTATTTT. Complete variable domain (other parts from reference TRBV5-1 and TRBJ2-3): KAGVTQTPRYLIKTRGQQVTLSCSPISGHRSVSWYQQTPGQGLQFLFEYFSETQRNKGNFPGRFSGRQFSNSRSEMNVSTLELGDSALYLCASSLGQGAITDTQYFGPGTRLTVL.

V and J are TRBV30 and TRBJ1-2, with D tentatively TRBD1 (5 bases). The germline CDR1 and CDR2 sequences are GTSNPN and SVGIG (reference sequence). Trimming pared 3 bases from V and 2 bases from J, leaving 16 bases between. The CDR3 is 15 amino acids. Written as DNA, the CDR3 is TGTGCCTGGAGCGTACCCCCCGAGGGGAACTATGGCTACACCTTC. Encoded protein: CAWSVPPEGNYGYTF.

Worth noting for this clone: The same CDR3 can be traced to other DNA sequences in this sample. The V call is TRBV6-5, the J call TRBJ2-7; D possibly uses TRBD1 or TRBD2 (5 bases each). Trimming took off 0 bases at V and 2 bases at J, with 5 bases between the two ends. The CDR3 is made up of 13 amino acids. Germline CDR1 MNHEY, CDR2 SVGAGI. The CDR3 sequence is CASSYSGPYEQYF. CDR3 DNA sequence: TGTGCCAGCAGTTACTCGGGACCCTACGAGCAGTACTTC.

The rearrangement joins TRBV4-2 to TRBJ2-1; D may be TRBD1 (5 bases). V shed 1 base and J shed 0 bases, with 10 bases lying between them. The CDR3 consists of 16 residues. Germline loops: CDR1 LGHNA, CDR2 YNFKEQ. The CDR3, as DNA: TGTGCCAGCAGCCAAGTATACAGGAACTCCTACAATGAGCAGTTCTTC. It specifies CASSQVYRNSYNEQFF.

The chain joins TRBV9 to TRBJ1-2; no clear D gene. V lost 3 bases, J lost 1 base, and 19 bases lay in between. The germline V gene has CDR1 SGDLS and CDR2 YYNGEE. This CDR3 contains 17 residues. CDR3 residues: CASSAPGQSPLNYGYTF. CDR3 sequence (DNA): TGTGCCAGCAGCGCCCCCGGCCAAAGCCCTCTTAACTATGGCTACACCTTC.

About this clone: This is likely a read error, given that the CDR3 carries no conserved phenylalanine or tryptophan at its end. The DNA is omitted, as the CDR3 cannot be located on it reliably, and the CDR3 follows TCRdb's listing. The chain uses TRBV5-8 and TRBJ2-7; the table's D gene call, TRBD2, was not cross checked with the DNA. Germline V gene lookup returns CDR1 SGHTS and CDR2 YDEGEE. 13 amino acids form the CDR3, both terminal residues included. The CDR3 region is CASSLLEVQLQIN.

This chain connects TRBV6-5 to TRBJ2-5, with D hard to call. The CDR3 runs to 12 residues. Germline loops: CDR1 MNHEY, CDR2 SVGAGI. Trimming removed 8 bases from V and 5 bases from J, with 12 bases in between. The CDR3, as DNA: TGTGCCAGCGCCTCAATGGGCGAGACCCAGTACTTC. It encodes CASASMGETQYF.

This clone was seen just once. The chain couples TRBV7-9 to TRBJ2-7, with D perhaps TRBD1 or TRBD2 (5 bases each). Germline values: CDR1 SEHNR, CDR2 FQNEAQ (reference sequence). This CDR3 has 13 residues. V dropped 5 bases and J dropped 4 bases, with 12 bases sitting between them. CDR3 in DNA: TGTGCCAGCAGCCACAACTGGGGGTACGAGCAGTACTTC. Translated, it gives CASSHNWGYEQYF.

The table lists this clone with a count of one. The chain uses TRBV7-2 and TRBJ2-3; the D call may be TRBD1 or TRBD2 (5 bases each). This CDR3 region has 15 residues. CDR1 SGHTA and CDR2 FQGNSA come from the germline V gene. Between the trimmed V and J ends, which lost 0 bases and 6 bases, there was a span of 13 bases. CDR3: CASSLAGPTPDTQYF. The DNA of the CDR3 is TGTGCCAGCAGCTTAGCGGGACCGACCCCGGATACGCAGTATTTT.

Remarks on this clone: A far larger clone differs by one base, so this is likely a read error. The chain has TRBV30 and TRBJ1-1; D call uncertain. The CDR3 spans 12 residues. V lost 2 bases, J lost 9 bases, and 13 bases lay in between. Germline lookup yields CDR1 GTSNPN and CDR2 SVGIG (reference sequence). The CDR3 is CAWSFPVSKAFF. The DNA for the CDR3 is TGTGCCTGGAGTTTCCCTGTGTCGAAAGCTTTCTTT.

This clone was counted only a few times. Different DNA sequences within this sample yield the same CDR3. V and J are TRBV7-7 and TRBJ2-5; 8 bases match TRBD1. Germline V CDR1 and CDR2: SSHAT, FNYEAQ (reference sequence). CDR3 length equals 13 residues. Unmatched junction bases numbered 0, after V lost 3 bases and J lost 3 bases. CDR3 sequence: CASSLDREETQYF. The CDR3, as DNA: TGTGCCAGCAGCTTGGACAGGGAAGAGACCCAGTACTTC.

In regard to this clone: In the same sample, other DNA sequences code for this CDR3. The V call is TRBV7-3, the J call TRBJ2-2; D is ambiguous. Trimming cost V 1 base and J 5 bases, with 5 bases left between them. Germline-derived CDR1 and CDR2 are SGHTA and FQGTGA. CDR3 length: 13 amino acids. DNA of the CDR3: TGTGCCAGCAGCTTAATAGGAACCGGGGAGCTGTTTTTT. Translated: CASSLIGTGELFF.

This clone has just one count. The V and J genes are TRBV7-3 and TRBJ2-2; 8 bases are a match to TRBD2. Germline V gene lookup returns CDR1 SGHTA and CDR2 FQGTGA. J was trimmed by 5 bases and V by 1 base; bases with no gene match: 9. This CDR3 contains 17 residues. The CDR3 bases are TGTGCCAGCAGCTTAAGAAACGGGGTAGCGGGGACCGGGGAGCTGTTTTTT. Translation: CASSLRNGVAGTGELFF.

The chain combines TRBV7-2 with TRBJ2-7, with a tentative D call TRBD2 (5 bases). CDR1 is SGHTA and CDR2 is FQGNSA in the germline V gene. V dropped 5 bases and J dropped 3 bases, with 17 bases sitting between them. There are 15 residues in the CDR3. The CDR3 DNA sequence: TGTGCCAGCAGCGCCACTAGGATCCAAAGCTACGAGCAGTACTTC. As protein: CASSATRIQSYEQYF. The variable domain in full, completed from reference TRBV7-2 and TRBJ2-7, reads GAGVSQSPSNKVTEKGKDVELRCDPISGHTALYWYRQSLGQGLEFLIYFQGNSAPDKSGLPSDRFSAERTGGSVSTLTIQRTQQEDSAVYLCASSATRIQSYEQYFGPGTRLTVT.